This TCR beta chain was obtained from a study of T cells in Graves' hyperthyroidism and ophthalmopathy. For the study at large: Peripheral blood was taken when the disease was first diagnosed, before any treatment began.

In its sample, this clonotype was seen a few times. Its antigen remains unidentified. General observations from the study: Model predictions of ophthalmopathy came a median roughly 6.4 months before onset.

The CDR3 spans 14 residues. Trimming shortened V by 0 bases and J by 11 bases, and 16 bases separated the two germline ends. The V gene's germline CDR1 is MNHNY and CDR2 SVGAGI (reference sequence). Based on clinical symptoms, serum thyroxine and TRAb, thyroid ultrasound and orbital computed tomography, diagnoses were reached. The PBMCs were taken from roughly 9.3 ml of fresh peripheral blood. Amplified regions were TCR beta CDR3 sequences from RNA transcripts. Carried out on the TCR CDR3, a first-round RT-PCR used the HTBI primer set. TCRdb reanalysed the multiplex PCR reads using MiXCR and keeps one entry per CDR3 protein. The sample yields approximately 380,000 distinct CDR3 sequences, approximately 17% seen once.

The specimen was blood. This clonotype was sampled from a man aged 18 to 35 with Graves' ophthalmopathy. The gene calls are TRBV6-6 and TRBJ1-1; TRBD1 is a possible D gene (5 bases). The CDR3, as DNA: TGTGCCAGCAGTTACTCGATGGGACCCCTCGGGGCTTTCTTT. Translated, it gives CASSYSMGPLGAFF.